This T cell receptor (beta chain) was identified during a study of blood T cell repertoires in COVID-19. Only in-frame clones appear in the TCRdb table, and some are missing; sequencing was by immunoSEQ multiplex PCR. The data contain approximately 300,000 clones, over 75% of them seen just once; the ten biggest clones take up 1%. Germline CDR1 and CDR2: LNHDA and SQIVND (reference sequence). CDR3 length: 13 residues. V dropped 5 bases and J dropped 6 bases, with 11 bases sitting between them. This sequence originates from a man in his fifties with active or convalescent COVID-19. The sample consisted of peripheral blood. The chain joins TRBV19 to TRBJ2-1; D call uncertain. CDR3: CASSAMSVNEQFF. The CDR3 bases are TGTGCCAGTAGTGCCATGTCGGTCAATGAGCAGTTCTTC.